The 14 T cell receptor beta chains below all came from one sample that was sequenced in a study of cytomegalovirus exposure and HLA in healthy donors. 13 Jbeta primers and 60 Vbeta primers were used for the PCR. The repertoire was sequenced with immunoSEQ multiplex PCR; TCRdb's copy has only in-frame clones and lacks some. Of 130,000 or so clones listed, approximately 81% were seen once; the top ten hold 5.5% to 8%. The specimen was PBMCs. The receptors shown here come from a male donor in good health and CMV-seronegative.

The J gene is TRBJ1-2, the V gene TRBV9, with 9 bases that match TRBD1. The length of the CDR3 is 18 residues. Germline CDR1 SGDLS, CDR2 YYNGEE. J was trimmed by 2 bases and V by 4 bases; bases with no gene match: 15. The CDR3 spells CASSPHRRDREGNYGYTF. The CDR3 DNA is TGTGCCAGCAGCCCACACCGACGGGACAGGGAAGGAAACTATGGCTACACCTTC.

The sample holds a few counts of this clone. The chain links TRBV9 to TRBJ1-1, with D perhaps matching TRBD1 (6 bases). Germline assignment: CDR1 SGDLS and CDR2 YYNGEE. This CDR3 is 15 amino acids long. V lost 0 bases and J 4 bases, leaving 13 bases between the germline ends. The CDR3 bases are TGTGCCAGCAGCGTAGAGGGACACGCAAGCACTGAAGCTTTCTTT. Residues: CASSVEGHASTEAFF.

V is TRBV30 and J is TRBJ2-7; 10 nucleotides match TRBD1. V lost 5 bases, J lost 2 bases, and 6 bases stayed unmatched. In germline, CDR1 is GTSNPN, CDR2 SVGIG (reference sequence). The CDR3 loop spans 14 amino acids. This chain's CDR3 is CAWGTGTGAYEQYF. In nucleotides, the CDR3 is TGTGCCTGGGGGACCGGGACAGGGGCCTACGAGCAGTACTTC.

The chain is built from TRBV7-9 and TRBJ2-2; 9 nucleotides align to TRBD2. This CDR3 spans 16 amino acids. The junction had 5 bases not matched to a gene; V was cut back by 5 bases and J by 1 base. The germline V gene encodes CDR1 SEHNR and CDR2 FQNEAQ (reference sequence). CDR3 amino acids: CASSTIAGVNTGELFF. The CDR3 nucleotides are TGTGCCAGCAGCACGATAGCGGGGGTGAACACCGGGGAGCTGTTTTTT.

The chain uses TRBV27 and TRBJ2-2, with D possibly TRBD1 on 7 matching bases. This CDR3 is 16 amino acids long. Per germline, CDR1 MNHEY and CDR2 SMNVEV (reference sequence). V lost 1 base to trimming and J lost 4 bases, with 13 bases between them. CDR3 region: CASSLWGDSLTGELFF. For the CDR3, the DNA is TGTGCCAGCAGTTTATGGGGGGACAGCCTCACCGGGGAGCTGTTTTTT.

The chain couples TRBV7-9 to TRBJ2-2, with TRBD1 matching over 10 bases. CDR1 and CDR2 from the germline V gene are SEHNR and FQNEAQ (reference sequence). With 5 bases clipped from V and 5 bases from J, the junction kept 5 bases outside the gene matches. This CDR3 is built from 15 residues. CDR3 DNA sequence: TGTGCCAGCAGCGCGGGACAGGGGAATACCGGGGAGCTGTTTTTT. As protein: CASSAGQGNTGELFF.

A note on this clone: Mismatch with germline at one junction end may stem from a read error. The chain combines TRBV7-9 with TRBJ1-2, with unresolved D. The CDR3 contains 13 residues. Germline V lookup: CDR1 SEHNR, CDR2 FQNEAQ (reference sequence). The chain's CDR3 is CSSSPRDNYGYTF. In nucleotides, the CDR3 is TGTTCCAGCAGCCCCCGGGATAACTATGGCTACACCTTC.

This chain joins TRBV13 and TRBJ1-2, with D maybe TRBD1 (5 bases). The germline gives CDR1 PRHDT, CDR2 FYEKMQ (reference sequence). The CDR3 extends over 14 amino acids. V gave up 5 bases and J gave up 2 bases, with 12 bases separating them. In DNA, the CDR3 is TGTGCCAGCAGCCTGGGGACTTTCAACTATGGCTACACCTTC. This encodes CASSLGTFNYGYTF.

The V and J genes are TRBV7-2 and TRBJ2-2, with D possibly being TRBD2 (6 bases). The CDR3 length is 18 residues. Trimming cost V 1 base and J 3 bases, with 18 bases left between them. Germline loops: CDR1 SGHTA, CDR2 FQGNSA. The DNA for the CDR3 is TGTGCCAGCAGCTTAGGTTCAGGGTGGTGGGGGGACACCGGGGAGCTGTTTTTT. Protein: CASSLGSGWWGDTGELFF.

The CDR3 nucleotides are TGTGCCATCAGTGGAAGGACACCCTATGGCTACACCTTC. Translated, it gives CAISGRTPYGYTF. V gene TRBV10-3 combines with J gene TRBJ1-2; TRBD1 might be the D (5 bases). Trimming left V 4 bases short and J 4 bases short, with 10 bases between. There are 13 residues in the CDR3. Germline V gene sequence: CDR1 ENHRY, CDR2 SYGVKD.

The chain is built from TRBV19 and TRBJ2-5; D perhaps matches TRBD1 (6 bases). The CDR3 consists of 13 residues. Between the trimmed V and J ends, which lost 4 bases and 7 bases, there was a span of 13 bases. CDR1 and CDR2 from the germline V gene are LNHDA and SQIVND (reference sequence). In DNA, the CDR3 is TGTGCCAGTAGTACCGGGACAACCGGGACCCAGTACTTC. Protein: CASSTGTTGTQYF.

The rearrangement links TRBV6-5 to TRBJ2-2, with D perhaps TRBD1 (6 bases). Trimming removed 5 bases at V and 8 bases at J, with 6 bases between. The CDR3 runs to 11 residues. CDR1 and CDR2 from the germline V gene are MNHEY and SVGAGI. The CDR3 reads CASSDRGELFF. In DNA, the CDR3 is TGTGCCAGCAGTGACAGGGGGGAGCTGTTTTTT.

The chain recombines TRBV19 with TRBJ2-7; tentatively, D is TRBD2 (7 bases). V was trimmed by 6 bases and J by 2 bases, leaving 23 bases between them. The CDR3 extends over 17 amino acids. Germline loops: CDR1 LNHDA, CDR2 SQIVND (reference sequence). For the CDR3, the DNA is TGTGCCAGTAGCCCTTACGAGCGGGACACCCCCACCTACGAGCAGTACTTC. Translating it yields CASSPYERDTPTYEQYF.

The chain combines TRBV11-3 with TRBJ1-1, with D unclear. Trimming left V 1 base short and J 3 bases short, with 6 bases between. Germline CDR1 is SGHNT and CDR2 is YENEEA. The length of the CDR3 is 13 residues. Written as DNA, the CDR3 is TGTGCCAGCAGCTTAGTGCGGGACACTGAAGCTTTCTTT. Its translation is CASSLVRDTEAFF.